This T cell receptor (beta chain) was sequenced in a study of control samples from healthy donors and cancer patients. The germline V gene has CDR1 SGHTA and CDR2 FQGNSA. The CDR3 has 15 residues. The ends lost 5 bases at V and 4 bases at J; junction bases unmatched: 6. Assay: immunoSEQ multiplex PCR; the TCRdb copy retains only in-frame clones and omits some. The table shows roughly 200,000 clones, with roughly nine tenths occurring only once. This sequence originates from a man aged 25-45 years in good health. Sequenced material: blood. The chain joins TRBV7-2 to TRBJ2-1, with TRBD2 matching 9 bases. The CDR3 DNA reads TGTGCCAGCAGCATTAGCGGGGGAGGTTACAATGAGCAGTTCTTC. Its protein is CASSISGGGYNEQFF.